One and the same sample provided the 32 T cell receptor beta chains below, sequenced in a study of blood T cell repertoires in COVID-19. Only in-frame clones appear in the TCRdb table, and some are missing; sequencing was by immunoSEQ multiplex PCR. The table records approximately 260,000 clones, over 80% of them present only once. The sequencing input was peripheral blood. Receptor source: a woman in her thirties or forties with acute or convalescent COVID-19.

V gene TRBV4-1 combines with J gene TRBJ1-3; no definite D call. The CDR3 sequence is 16 residues long. Germline-derived CDR1 and CDR2 are MGHRA and YSYEKL. V was trimmed by 4 bases and J by 2 bases, leaving 15 bases between them. Here the CDR3 reads CASSPRGGPPGNTIYF. CDR3 DNA sequence: TGCGCCAGCAGCCCCCGCGGAGGGCCCCCTGGAAACACCATATATTTT.

This clone was counted only a few times. Here the CDR3 reads CASSLGGSGELFF. The CDR3, as DNA: TGTGCCAGCAGTTTGGGGGGGTCCGGGGAGCTGTTTTTT. The rearrangement uses TRBV12-3 or TRBV12-4 and TRBJ2-2; TRBD2 aligns across 7 bases. The CDR3 totals 13 residues. Trimming at V came to 3 bases and at J to 6 bases, leaving 1 base not matched to a gene.

The V and J genes are TRBV10-3 and TRBJ2-2, with TRBD1 matching over 9 bases. Unmatched junction bases numbered 4, after V lost 0 bases and J lost 5 bases. Germline-derived CDR1 and CDR2 are ENHRY and SYGVKD. CDR3 size: 16 residues. The CDR3 protein is CAISESIQGATGELFF. In DNA form, the CDR3 reads TGTGCCATCAGTGAGTCGATACAGGGGGCGACCGGGGAGCTGTTTTTT.

This chain links TRBV9 with TRBJ2-5; TRBD2 agrees at 9 bases. This CDR3 contains 16 residues. In germline, CDR1 is SGDLS, CDR2 YYNGEE. With 2 bases clipped from V and 5 bases from J, the junction kept 10 bases outside the gene matches. The CDR3 protein is CASSVGSGGPRETQYF. In DNA, the CDR3 is TGTGCCAGCAGCGTCGGTAGCGGGGGCCCGCGGGAGACCCAGTACTTC.

The J gene is TRBJ1-2, the V gene TRBV7-8; 7 nucleotides agree with TRBD1. Unmatched junction bases numbered 2, after V lost 0 bases and J lost 4 bases. CDR1 SGHVS and CDR2 FQNEAQ come from the germline V gene. The CDR3 runs 14 residues. Here the CDR3 DNA reads TGTGCCAGCAGCTTAGCGACAGGGTTCTATGGCTACACCTTC. It encodes CASSLATGFYGYTF.

The chain joins TRBV19 to TRBJ1-2, with 9 bases aligning to TRBD1. After removal of 8 bases from V and 9 bases from J, the junction contained 10 bases not matched to a gene. Looked up from germline, CDR1 is LNHDA and CDR2 is SQIVND (reference sequence). The CDR3 sequence is 13 residues long. The chain's CDR3 is CASHRGQGTSYTF. The CDR3 region has the DNA TGTGCCAGTCACCGGGGACAGGGAACGAGCTACACCTTC.

This clone was counted only a few times. V is TRBV3-1 (or the pseudogene TRBV3-2) and J is TRBJ2-1; 11 bases line up with TRBD2. The germline V gene has CDR1 LGHDT and CDR2 YNNKEL (reference sequence). The V gene end was trimmed by 7 bases and the J gene end by 6 bases; junction bases not matched to a gene: 8. The CDR3 contains 15 residues. CDR3 nucleotides: TGTGCCAGCACCCCCGTTAGCGGGGGGGGCAATGAGCAGTTCTTC. It codes for CASTPVSGGGNEQFF.

A few counts support this clone. The chain links TRBV2 to TRBJ1-2; D is uncertain. Germline-derived CDR1 and CDR2 are SNHLY and FYNNEI. With 5 bases removed from V and 0 bases from J, the gap between germline ends came to 13 bases. The CDR3 loop spans 15 amino acids. Here the CDR3 DNA reads TGTGCCAGCAGTTTCGGTGGAGCATCTAACTATGGCTACACCTTC. It is translated as CASSFGGASNYGYTF. The full variable domain, rest sourced from reference TRBV2 and TRBJ1-2, is EPEVTQTPSHQVTQMGQEVILRCVPISNHLYFYWYRQILGQKVEFLVSFYNNEISEKSEIFDDQFSVERPDGSNFTLKIRSTKLEDSAMYFCASSFGGASNYGYTFGSGTRLTVV.

The CDR3 protein is CASSAVTGSRETQYF. CDR3 nucleotide sequence: TGTGCCAGCAGTGCCGTTACAGGGTCTCGAGAGACCCAGTACTTC. The V gene is TRBV6-4, the J gene TRBJ2-5; perhaps TRBD1 as D (6 bases). The ends were cut back, 4 bases at V and 4 bases at J, with 16 bases in the middle. The germline gives CDR1 MRHNA, CDR2 SNTAGT. The CDR3 is 15 residues long.

The chain carries TRBV5-6 and TRBJ1-1, with TRBD1 as a possible D gene (6 bases). This CDR3 contains 16 residues. Trimming took 3 bases from V and 11 from J, leaving 26 bases between them. Germline V CDR1 and CDR2: SGHDT, YYEEEE. The CDR3 DNA is TGTGCCAGCAGCTGGAGCAGCTCAGGGGTGGTGAGGAGGGCTTTCTTT. Translating gives CASSWSSSGVVRRAFF.

The rearrangement links TRBV6-5 to TRBJ2-3; 8 bases are shared with TRBD2. The CDR3 is made up of 16 amino acids. V dropped 2 bases and J dropped 3; count of bases not matched to a gene: 7. The germline gives CDR1 MNHEY, CDR2 SVGAGI. The CDR3 sequence: CASSYNGGARTDTQYF. DNA for the CDR3: TGTGCCAGCAGTTACAACGGGGGGGCCCGGACAGATACGCAGTATTTT.

This chain connects TRBV3-1 (or the pseudogene TRBV3-2) to TRBJ2-3; 7 nucleotides line up with TRBD2. Trimming took 4 bases from V and 2 from J; bases not matched to a gene: 9. There are 16 residues in the CDR3. Germline V gene sequence: CDR1 LGHDT, CDR2 YNNKEL (reference sequence). In DNA, the CDR3 is TGTGCCAGCAGCCCCCTAGCGGTCTTTCACACAGATACGCAGTATTTT. This encodes CASSPLAVFHTDTQYF.

The chain recombines TRBV7-3 with TRBJ2-7; D is possibly TRBD1 (5 bases). Germline lookup yields CDR1 SGHTA and CDR2 FQGTGA. The CDR3 loop spans 15 amino acids. V dropped 6 bases and J dropped 5 bases, with 20 bases sitting between them. The CDR3 protein is CASRMDIRGFDEQYV. The DNA of the CDR3 is TGTGCCAGCAGGATGGACATTAGGGGCTTTGACGAGCAGTACGTC.

The chain has TRBV6-6 and TRBJ1-2, with unresolved D. This CDR3 contains 15 residues. Germline-derived CDR1 and CDR2 are MNHNY and SVGAGI (reference sequence). Trimming left V 2 bases short and J 7 bases short, with 17 bases between. DNA for the CDR3: TGTGCCAGCAGTTACGAACCGGGCTGGACTATTGGCTACACCTTC. It specifies CASSYEPGWTIGYTF.

This clone was counted a few times. V and J are TRBV4-2 and TRBJ2-1; tentative D call: TRBD2 (7 bases). The germline gives CDR1 LGHNA, CDR2 YNFKEQ. The CDR3 totals 16 residues. Trimming cost V 0 bases and J 7 bases, with 16 bases left between them. The CDR3 coding sequence is TGTGCCAGCAGCCAAGACGGCGGGGGCCTCCGGAATGAGCAGTTCTTC. Residues: CASSQDGGGLRNEQFF.

The DNA of the CDR3 is TGTGCCAGCAGCCCCCTATGGTCTGGGGCCAACGTCCTGACTTTC. This sequence encodes CASSPLWSGANVLTF. The rearrangement links TRBV7-9 to TRBJ2-6; D is unclear. V dropped 5 bases and J dropped 1 base, with 9 bases sitting between them. Germline CDR1 and CDR2: SEHNR and FQNEAQ (reference sequence). CDR3 length: 15 amino acids.

This chain connects TRBV19 to TRBJ1-2; possibly TRBD1 for D (5 bases). In germline, CDR1 is LNHDA, CDR2 SQIVND (reference sequence). V dropped 6 bases and J dropped 8 bases, with 13 bases sitting between them. The CDR3 covers 12 residues. The CDR3 loop reads CASSPDSRGYTF. DNA of the CDR3: TGTGCCAGTAGCCCCGACAGCCGAGGCTACACCTTC.

This clone was seen once. The CDR3 protein is CASSFRLGGITEAFF. The CDR3 DNA sequence: TGTGCCAGCAGCTTTAGGTTAGGGGGCATCACTGAAGCTTTCTTT. This chain connects TRBV7-9 to TRBJ1-1; 7 nucleotides agree with TRBD1. The CDR3 spans 15 residues. Germline loops: CDR1 SEHNR, CDR2 FQNEAQ (reference sequence). The V gene end was trimmed by 3 bases and the J gene end by 4 bases; junction bases not matched to a gene: 8.

The chain joins TRBV5-4 to TRBJ2-6, with a weak D call TRBD1 (5 bases). Trimming took 4 bases from V and 1 from J, leaving 12 bases between them. The CDR3 is 16 amino acids. The germline CDR1 and CDR2 sequences are SGHNT and YYREEE (reference sequence). The CDR3 nucleotides are TGTGCCAGCAGCCTATCAGGGTATTCTGGGGCCAACGTCCTGACTTTC. The encoded protein is CASSLSGYSGANVLTF.

CDR3 nucleotide sequence: TGCGCCAGCCTCGCAGGGCCTGACACTGAAGCTTTCTTT. Its protein product is CASLAGPDTEAFF. The chain couples TRBV5-1 to TRBJ1-1; TRBD1 is a possible D gene (5 bases). The germline V and J ends were trimmed by 7 bases and 3 bases, with 13 bases remaining between them. Per germline, CDR1 SGHRS and CDR2 YFSETQ. CDR3 size: 13 residues.

The chain combines TRBV9 with TRBJ1-3; TRBD1 matches at 8 bases. After removal of 1 base from V and 2 bases from J, the junction contained 2 bases not matched to a gene. CDR3 size: 15 residues. Per germline, CDR1 SGDLS and CDR2 YYNGEE. CDR3 bases: TGTGCCAGCAGCGTAATGACAGGGGCTGGAAACACCATATATTTT. Its protein product is CASSVMTGAGNTIYF.

The chain carries TRBV5-3 and TRBJ1-5, with 8 bases aligning to TRBD1. TRBV5-3 is treated as an ORF (open reading frame) with a function not yet certain. The CDR3 extends over 16 amino acids. V shed 4 bases, J shed 3 bases, and the junction held 9 bases outside the gene matches. The CDR3 DNA is TGTGCCAGAAGCAATATGGACAGGGTGGACAATCAGCCCCAGCATTTT. Its protein is CARSNMDRVDNQPQHF.

The gene calls are TRBV9 and TRBJ1-5; D gene uncertain. Germline values: CDR1 SGDLS, CDR2 YYNGEE. CDR3 length: 13 amino acids. The V end lost 3 bases, the J end lost 5 bases, and 9 bases lay between the germline ends. CDR3 residues: CASSAGVYQPQHF. CDR3 in DNA: TGTGCCAGCAGCGCGGGAGTATATCAGCCCCAGCATTTT.

The chain carries TRBV7-3 and TRBJ2-6; 9 positions agree with TRBD1. Looked up from germline, CDR1 is SGHTA and CDR2 is FQGTGA. With 5 bases clipped from V and 0 bases from J, the junction kept 5 bases outside the gene matches. The CDR3 covers 17 residues. CDR3 residues: CASSRTGVPSGANVLTF. CDR3 bases: TGTGCCAGCAGCAGGACAGGGGTACCCTCTGGGGCCAACGTCCTGACTTTC.

The CDR3 nucleotides read TGTGTCCCGGCGACAGGTTTTGAAGCTTTCTTT. Its protein product is CVPATGFEAFF. V usage is TRBV2 and J usage is TRBJ1-1; possibly TRBD1 for D (6 bases). CDR3 length: 11 amino acids. Germline CDR1 SNHLY, CDR2 FYNNEI.

DNA for the CDR3: TGCGCCAGCAGCCGTGAGACTCTAGCGGGGACCCCCGGGGAGCTGTTTTTT. Protein sequence: CASSRETLAGTPGELFF. The rearrangement uses TRBV5-1 and TRBJ2-2, with TRBD2 identical over 9 bases. The CDR3 is 17 amino acids. Germline V gene lookup returns CDR1 SGHRS and CDR2 YFSETQ. J lost 6 bases, V lost 4 bases, and 13 bases had no gene match.

CDR3 residues: CASSTRDGGNIQYF. The CDR3 DNA reads TGTGCCAGCAGCACGCGGGACGGTGGGAACATTCAGTACTTC. The chain couples TRBV11-3 to TRBJ2-4; a possible D gene is TRBD2 (6 bases). Germline V gene lookup returns CDR1 SGHNT and CDR2 YENEEA. V shed 5 bases and J shed 7 bases, with 15 bases lying between them. The CDR3 contains 14 residues.

The rearrangement links TRBV6-5 to TRBJ1-1; no clear D. The CDR3 has 14 amino acids. V gave up 2 bases and J gave up 3 bases, with 10 bases separating them. Germline CDR1 reads MNHEY; CDR2 reads SVGAGI. The CDR3 protein is CASSYRGRDTEAFF. CDR3 coding DNA: TGTGCCAGCAGTTACCGTGGGAGAGACACTGAAGCTTTCTTT.

This rearrangement joins TRBV28 to TRBJ1-1; the D is unclear. In germline, CDR1 is MDHEN, CDR2 SYDVKM. This CDR3 has 16 amino acids. The ends were cut back, 2 bases at V and 3 bases at J, with 16 bases in the middle. In nucleotides, the CDR3 is TGTGCCAGCAGTTTAATTACAAGGACTGGGGACACTGAAGCTTTCTTT. Protein product: CASSLITRTGDTEAFF.

The chain couples TRBV19 to TRBJ2-5, with TRBD2 matching 14 bases. V dropped 0 bases and J dropped 4; count of bases not matched to a gene: 1. The CDR3 covers 16 residues. The V gene's germline CDR1 is LNHDA and CDR2 SQIVND (reference sequence). The CDR3 loop reads CASSIEGTSGGETQYF. CDR3 nucleotide sequence: TGTGCCAGTAGTATAGAGGGGACTAGCGGGGGAGAGACCCAGTACTTC.

This clone was detected ten times or more. The chain links TRBV19 to TRBJ1-1; 9 bases are shared with TRBD1. The V segment lost 10 bases and the J segment 11 bases; nucleotides outside the gene matches: 14. This CDR3 comprises 13 residues. Germline lookup yields CDR1 LNHDA and CDR2 SQIVND (reference sequence). The CDR3: CAILNRQGDRAFF. The CDR3 DNA is TGTGCCATCCTGAACCGACAGGGGGATAGGGCTTTCTTT.

CDR3 bases: TGTGCCAGCAGCGGGTACAGGGGGCTGTTAAAAGCTTTCTTT. Translating gives CASSGYRGLLKAFF. The chain uses TRBV5-6 and TRBJ1-1; 9 nucleotides line up with TRBD1. J gave up 9 bases and V 4 bases, and 10 bases lay outside the gene matches. The V gene's germline CDR1 is SGHDT and CDR2 YYEEEE. This CDR3 has 14 amino acids.